The present entry profiles one TCR beta chain with its context. Repertoires were generated with immunoSEQ multiplex PCR, while TCRdb's copy carries only in-frame clones and drops some. This table holds 150,000 to 200,000 clones, roughly 87% found once. Per the germline V gene, CDR1 is SEHNR and CDR2 is FQNEAQ (reference sequence). V gave up 4 bases and J gave up 7 bases; unmatched junction bases: 14. The CDR3 consists of 16 residues. These data belong to a study of blood T cell repertoires in COVID-19. Sample: peripheral blood. The J gene is TRBJ2-7, the V gene TRBV7-9; 9 bases are shared with TRBD1. This receptor was obtained from a woman in her 50s with acute or convalescent COVID-19. CDR3 sequence: CASSSPRGTGIREQYF. As DNA, the CDR3 is TGTGCCAGCAGCTCCCCTCGAGGGACAGGGATCAGGGAGCAGTACTTC.